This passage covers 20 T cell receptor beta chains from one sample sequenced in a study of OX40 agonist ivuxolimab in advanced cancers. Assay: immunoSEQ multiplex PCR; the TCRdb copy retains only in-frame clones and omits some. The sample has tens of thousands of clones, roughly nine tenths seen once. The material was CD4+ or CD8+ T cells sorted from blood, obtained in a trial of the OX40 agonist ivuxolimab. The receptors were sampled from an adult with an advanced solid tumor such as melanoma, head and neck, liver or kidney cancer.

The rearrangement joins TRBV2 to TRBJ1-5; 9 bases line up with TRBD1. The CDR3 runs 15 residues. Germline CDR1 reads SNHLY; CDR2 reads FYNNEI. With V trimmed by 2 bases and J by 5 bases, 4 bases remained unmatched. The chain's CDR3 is CASSEWHRGHQPQHF. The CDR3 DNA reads TGTGCCAGCAGTGAATGGCACAGGGGGCATCAGCCCCAGCATTTT. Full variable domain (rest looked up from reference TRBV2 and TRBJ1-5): EPEVTQTPSHQVTQMGQEVILRCVPISNHLYFYWYRQILGQKVEFLVSFYNNEISEKSEIFDDQFSVERPDGSNFTLKIRSTKLEDSAMYFCASSEWHRGHQPQHFGDGTRLSIL.

The CDR3 DNA is TGTGCCAGCAGCTTAACCCCGGGAGGTAACAATGAGCAGTTCTTC. Its translation is CASSLTPGGNNEQFF. The chain couples TRBV7-3 to TRBJ2-1; TRBD2 aligns across 7 bases. In germline, CDR1 is SGHTA, CDR2 FQGTGA. V was clipped by 0 bases and J by 5 bases; unmatched bases: 4. The CDR3 length is 15 residues.

CDR3 nucleotide sequence: TGCGCCAGCAGCTTGGGGACAGGGACAGATACGCAGTATTTT. This codes for CASSLGTGTDTQYF. The rearrangement uses TRBV5-1 and TRBJ2-3; TRBD1 agrees at 8 bases. Trimming removed 0 bases from V and 3 bases from J; junction bases left unmatched: 0. The germline gives CDR1 SGHRS, CDR2 YFSETQ. The CDR3 contains 14 residues. The full variable domain, completed using reference TRBV5-1 and TRBJ2-3, is KAGVTQTPRYLIKTRGQQVTLSCSPISGHRSVSWYQQTPGQGLQFLFEYFSETQRNKGNFPGRFSGRQFSNSRSEMNVSTLELGDSALYLCASSLGTGTDTQYFGPGTRLTVL.

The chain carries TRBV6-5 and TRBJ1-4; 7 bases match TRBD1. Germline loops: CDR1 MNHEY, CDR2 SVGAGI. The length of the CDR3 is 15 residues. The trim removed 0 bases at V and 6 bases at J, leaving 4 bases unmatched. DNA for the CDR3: TGTGCCAGCAGTTACTCGGGCAGGGGGGATGAAAAACTGTTTTTT. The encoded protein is CASSYSGRGDEKLFF.

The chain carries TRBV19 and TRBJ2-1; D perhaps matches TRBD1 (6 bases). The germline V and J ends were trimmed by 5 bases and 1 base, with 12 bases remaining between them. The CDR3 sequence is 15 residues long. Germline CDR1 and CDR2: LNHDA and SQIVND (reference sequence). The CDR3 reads CASSGEGGSYNEQFF. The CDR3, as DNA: TGTGCCAGTAGTGGCGAAGGGGGTTCCTACAATGAGCAGTTCTTC. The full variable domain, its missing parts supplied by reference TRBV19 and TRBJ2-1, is DGGITQSPKYLFRKEGQNVTLSCEQNLNHDAMYWYRQDPGQGLRLIYYSQIVNDFQKGDIAEGYSVSREKKESFPLTVTSAQKNPTAFYLCASSGEGGSYNEQFFGPGTRLTVL.

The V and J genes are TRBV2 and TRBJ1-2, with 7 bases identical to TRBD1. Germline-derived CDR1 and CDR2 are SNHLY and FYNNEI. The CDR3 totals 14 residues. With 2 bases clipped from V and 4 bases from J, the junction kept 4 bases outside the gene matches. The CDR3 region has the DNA TGTGCCAGCAGTGAAACAGGGGCGGGCTATGGCTACACCTTC. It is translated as CASSETGAGYGYTF.

DNA of the CDR3: TGTGCCAGCAGCTTAACGGCTGGGTCACCCACCTGGGAGCAGTACTTC. Translated: CASSLTAGSPTWEQYF. The genes are TRBV7-3 and TRBJ2-7, with no clear D. Per the germline V gene, CDR1 is SGHTA and CDR2 is FQGTGA. With 0 bases removed from V and 7 bases from J, the gap between germline ends came to 19 bases. The CDR3 covers 16 residues.

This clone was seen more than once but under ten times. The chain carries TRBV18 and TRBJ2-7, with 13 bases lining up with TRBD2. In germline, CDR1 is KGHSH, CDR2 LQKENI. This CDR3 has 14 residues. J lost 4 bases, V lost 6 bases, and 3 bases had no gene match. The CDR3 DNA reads TGTGCCAGCTCGGGGACTAGCGGGATGTACGAGCAGTACTTC. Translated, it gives CASSGTSGMYEQYF.

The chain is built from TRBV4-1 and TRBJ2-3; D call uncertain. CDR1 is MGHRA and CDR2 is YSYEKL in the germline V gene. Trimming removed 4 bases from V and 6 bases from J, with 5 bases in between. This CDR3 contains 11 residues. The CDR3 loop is CASSRADTQYF. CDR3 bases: TGCGCCAGCAGCCGGGCCGATACGCAGTATTTT.

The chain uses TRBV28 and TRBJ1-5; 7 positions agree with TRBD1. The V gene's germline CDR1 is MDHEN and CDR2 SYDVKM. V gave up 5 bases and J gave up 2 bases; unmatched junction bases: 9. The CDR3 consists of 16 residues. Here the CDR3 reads CASSRRQGKGNQPQHF. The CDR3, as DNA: TGTGCCAGCAGTCGCCGACAGGGTAAGGGCAATCAGCCCCAGCATTTT.

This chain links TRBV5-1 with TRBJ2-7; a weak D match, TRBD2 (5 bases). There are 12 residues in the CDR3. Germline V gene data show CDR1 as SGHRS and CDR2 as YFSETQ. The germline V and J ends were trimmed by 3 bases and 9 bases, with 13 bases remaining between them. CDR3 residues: CASSYDGDGQYF. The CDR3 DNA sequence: TGCGCCAGCAGCTACGACGGGGATGGGCAGTACTTC.

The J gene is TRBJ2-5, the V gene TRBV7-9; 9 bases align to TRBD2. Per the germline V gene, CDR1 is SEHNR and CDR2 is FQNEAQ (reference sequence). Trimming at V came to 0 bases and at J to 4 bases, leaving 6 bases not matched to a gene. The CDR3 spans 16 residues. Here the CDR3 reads CASSLALAGLTETQYF. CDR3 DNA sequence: TGTGCCAGCAGCTTAGCGCTAGCGGGACTAACAGAGACCCAGTACTTC.

The CDR3 DNA follows: TGTGCCTGGAGTGTACTGGGTACCGGGGAGCTGTTTTTT. The encoded protein is CAWSVLGTGELFF. The rearrangement joins TRBV30 to TRBJ2-2; D not certain. V lost 0 bases to trimming and J lost 5 bases, with 7 bases between them. CDR1 is GTSNPN, CDR2 SVGIG, per germline (reference sequence). The CDR3 sequence is 13 residues long.

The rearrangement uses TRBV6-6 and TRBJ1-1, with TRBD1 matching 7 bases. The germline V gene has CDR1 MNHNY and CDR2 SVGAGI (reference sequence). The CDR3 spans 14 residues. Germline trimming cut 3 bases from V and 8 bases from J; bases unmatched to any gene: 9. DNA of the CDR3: TGTGCCAGCAGTTATGACAGGGCAAACCCCGAAGCTTTCTTT. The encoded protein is CASSYDRANPEAFF.

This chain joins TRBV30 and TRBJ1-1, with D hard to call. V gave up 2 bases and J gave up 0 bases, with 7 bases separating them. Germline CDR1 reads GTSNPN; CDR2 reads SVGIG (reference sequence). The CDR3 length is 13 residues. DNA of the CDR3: TGTGCCTGGAGTAACAGTTTGAACACTGAAGCTTTCTTT. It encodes CAWSNSLNTEAFF.

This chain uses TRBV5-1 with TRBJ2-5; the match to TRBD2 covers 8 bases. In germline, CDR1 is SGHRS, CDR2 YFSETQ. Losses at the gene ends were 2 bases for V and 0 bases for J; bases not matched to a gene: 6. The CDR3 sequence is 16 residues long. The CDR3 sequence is CASSFSWRGDQETQYF. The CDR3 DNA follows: TGCGCCAGCAGCTTTAGTTGGCGGGGGGACCAAGAGACCCAGTACTTC.

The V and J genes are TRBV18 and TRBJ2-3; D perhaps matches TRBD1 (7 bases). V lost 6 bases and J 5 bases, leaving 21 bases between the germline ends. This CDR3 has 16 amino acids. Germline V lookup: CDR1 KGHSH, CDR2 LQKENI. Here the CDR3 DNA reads TGTGCCAGCTCCCGAGGAGGGGGCAGGTCTCTAGATACGCAGTATTTT. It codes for CASSRGGGRSLDTQYF.

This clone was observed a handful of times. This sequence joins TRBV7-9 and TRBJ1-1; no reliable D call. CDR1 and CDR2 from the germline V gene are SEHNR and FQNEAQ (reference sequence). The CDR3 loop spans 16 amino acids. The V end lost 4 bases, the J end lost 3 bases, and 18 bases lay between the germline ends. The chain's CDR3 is CASSSQGRIGDTEAFF. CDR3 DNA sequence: TGTGCCAGCAGCTCACAAGGACGAATCGGGGACACTGAAGCTTTCTTT.

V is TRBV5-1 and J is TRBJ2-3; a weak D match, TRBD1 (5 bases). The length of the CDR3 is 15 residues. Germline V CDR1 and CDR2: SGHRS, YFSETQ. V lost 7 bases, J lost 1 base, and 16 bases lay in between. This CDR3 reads CASRNQGLGTDTQYF. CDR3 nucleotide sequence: TGCGCCAGCCGGAACCAGGGTCTCGGCACAGATACGCAGTATTTT.

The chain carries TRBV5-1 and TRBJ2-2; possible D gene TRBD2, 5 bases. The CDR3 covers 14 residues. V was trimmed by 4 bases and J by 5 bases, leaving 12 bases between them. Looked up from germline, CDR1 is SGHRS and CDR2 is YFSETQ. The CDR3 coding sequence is TGCGCCAGCAGCAGGGAGCGAGCAACCGGGGAGCTGTTTTTT. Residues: CASSRERATGELFF. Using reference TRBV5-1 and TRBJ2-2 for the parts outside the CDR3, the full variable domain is KAGVTQTPRYLIKTRGQQVTLSCSPISGHRSVSWYQQTPGQGLQFLFEYFSETQRNKGNFPGRFSGRQFSNSRSEMNVSTLELGDSALYLCASSRERATGELFFGEGSRLTVL.